The T cell receptor beta chain under discussion was sequenced for a study of regulatory dendritic cells for organ transplantation. Sequencing used immunoSEQ multiplex PCR; TCRdb keeps in-frame clones, though not all of them. The sample includes some 28,000 clones, roughly 80% of them seen just once. The length of the CDR3 is 15 residues. V was clipped by 2 bases and J by 7 bases; unmatched bases: 13. The germline CDR1 and CDR2 sequences are SQVTM and ANQGSEA. The source of this sequence is a human donor in good health. The V call is TRBV29-1, the J call TRBJ2-5; TRBD2 matches at 7 bases. Sequenced material: naive CD4+ T cells from blood. Subset given: CD45RA+ naive T cells. The CDR3 here is CSVEFSRGLAATQYF. DNA of the CDR3: TGCAGCGTTGAATTCTCACGGGGCCTAGCGGCGACCCAGTACTTC.